One sample yielded the 7 T cell receptor beta chains listed below, sequenced in a study of OX40 agonist ivuxolimab in advanced cancers. Here immunoSEQ multiplex PCR was the method, and the copy in TCRdb shows in-frame clones only, minus some. The table records tens of thousands of clones, around 83% of them present only once. The sequenced sample was CD4+ or CD8+ T cells sorted from blood, obtained in a trial of the OX40 agonist ivuxolimab. The receptor set was obtained from an adult with an advanced solid tumor such as melanoma, head and neck, liver or kidney cancer.

This clone occurred a few times. CDR3 residues: CASSLGPGQGRGYTF. The CDR3 DNA reads TGTGCCAGCAGCTTAGGACCGGGACAGGGAAGGGGCTACACCTTC. The chain is built from TRBV7-3 and TRBJ1-2, with 9 bases identical to TRBD1. The CDR3 extends over 15 amino acids. Germline V gene lookup returns CDR1 SGHTA and CDR2 FQGTGA. The V segment lost 2 bases and the J segment 8 bases; nucleotides outside the gene matches: 9. The full variable domain, rest sourced from reference TRBV7-3 and TRBJ1-2, is GAGVSQTPSNKVTEKGKYVELRCDPISGHTALYWYRQSLGQGPEFLIYFQGTGAADDSGLPNDRFFAVRPEGSVSTLKIQRTERGDSAVYLCASSLGPGQGRGYTFGSGTRLTVV.

The chain links TRBV6-5 to TRBJ1-1; weak D call: TRBD1 (6 bases). The CDR3 has 14 residues. Trimming stripped 0 bases from V and 6 bases from J, with 11 bases between. Germline V gives CDR1 MNHEY, CDR2 SVGAGI. The CDR3 spells CASSYSIGGAEAFF. The CDR3 DNA sequence: TGTGCCAGCAGTTACTCGATAGGGGGAGCTGAAGCTTTCTTT.

This rearrangement joins TRBV5-1 to TRBJ2-7; 11 bases align to TRBD2. The V and J ends lost 4 bases and 5 bases, in that order; junction bases with no gene match: 5. This CDR3 contains 14 residues. Germline-derived CDR1 and CDR2 are SGHRS and YFSETQ. The CDR3 is CASSPTGLADEQYF. CDR3 coding DNA: TGCGCCAGCAGCCCCACGGGACTAGCGGACGAGCAGTACTTC.

The chain employs TRBV10-2 and TRBJ2-7; either TRBD1 or TRBD2 may fit D (6 bases each). Germline loops: CDR1 WSHSY, CDR2 SAAADI. The CDR3 totals 14 residues. The germline V and J ends were trimmed by 2 bases and 5 bases, with 13 bases remaining between them. The CDR3 DNA sequence: TGCGCCAGCAGTGAGGAGGGGGGTAGCCACGAGCAGTACTTC. Residues: CASSEEGGSHEQYF.

This chain links TRBV7-2 with TRBJ2-1, with D possibly being TRBD1 (5 bases). Germline V lookup: CDR1 SGHTA, CDR2 FQGNSA. V was trimmed by 2 bases and J by 3 bases, leaving 5 bases between them. CDR3 length equals 13 residues. CDR3 region: CASSLQGYNEQFF. The CDR3 DNA is TGTGCCAGCAGCTTACAGGGCTACAATGAGCAGTTCTTC.

V is TRBV7-3 and J is TRBJ2-2, with unresolved D. The V and J ends lost 1 base and 4 bases respectively, with 4 bases between them. Germline V gene data show CDR1 as SGHTA and CDR2 as FQGTGA. The CDR3 extends over 13 amino acids. This CDR3 is CASSLSFTGELFF. For the CDR3, the DNA is TGTGCCAGCAGCTTAAGTTTCACCGGGGAGCTGTTTTTT.

The chain links TRBV18 to TRBJ1-4; D is ambiguous. This CDR3 is built from 13 residues. V was shortened by 2 bases and J by 8 bases, with 9 bases between the two germline ends. Germline lookup yields CDR1 KGHSH and CDR2 LQKENI. The CDR3: CASSPGGGEKLFF. DNA of the CDR3: TGTGCCAGCTCACCAGGAGGTGGAGAAAAACTGTTTTTT. Using reference TRBV18 and TRBJ1-4 for the parts outside the CDR3, the full variable domain is NAGVMQNPRHLVRRRGQEARLRCSPMKGHSHVYWYRQLPEEGLKFMVYLQKENIIDESGMPKERFSAEFPKEGPSILRIQQVVRGDSAAYFCASSPGGGEKLFFGSGTQLSVL.